This T cell receptor beta chain originates from a study of shared clonotypes between healthy human individuals. Here immunoSEQ multiplex PCR was the method, and the copy in TCRdb shows in-frame clones only, minus some. Here the sample spans approximately 2,300,000 clones, roughly 90% being singletons. Germline V lookup: CDR1 MNHEY, CDR2 SVGAGI. The CDR3 covers 16 residues. The V gene lost 4 bases and the J gene lost 1 base, with 13 bases spanning the gap. This rearrangement joins TRBV6-5 to TRBJ2-2; D may be TRBD1 (6 bases). This clonotype was sampled from a man between 18 and 35 years old in good health. Some clones in this sample may be carry-over from other donors' samples. Material for sequencing was naive CD4+ T cells from PBMCs. Indicated subset: CD45RA+ positively selected. The CDR3 region has the DNA TGTGCCAGCAGTTTGGGACACACGCGGAACACCGGGGAGCTGTTTTTT. It translates to CASSLGHTRNTGELFF.